Presented here are 29 T cell receptor beta chains from one specimen sequenced in a study of early T cells in non-severe SARS-CoV-2 infection. From the 5' RACE reads, TCRdb called clonotypes with MiXCR, one entry per CDR3 protein. The table shows 25,000 to 35,000 distinct CDR3 sequences, with approximately 6% occurring only once. The specimen was whole blood. These receptors came from an adult who was a healthcare worker with PCR-confirmed SARS-CoV-2 infection or an uninfected control (not recorded which).

This clonotype was seen a few times. The rearrangement uses TRBV24-1 and TRBJ2-7, with 10 bases matching TRBD1. Germline V gene data show CDR1 as KGHDR and CDR2 as SFDVKD. CDR3 size: 15 residues. The ends lost 9 bases at V and 5 bases at J; junction bases unmatched: 12. CDR3 nucleotide sequence: TGTGCCACCTCCAGGGGACAGGGGAGGGGTGACGAGCAGTACTTC. Its translation is CATSRGQGRGDEQYF.

The rearrangement uses TRBV18 and TRBJ2-5; D is uncertain. V lost 3 bases to trimming and J lost 1 base, with 3 bases between them. Germline V gives CDR1 KGHSH, CDR2 LQKENI. The CDR3 extends over 12 amino acids. CDR3 DNA: TGTGCCAGCTCACCGGCCCAAGAGACCCAGTACTTC. Translated, it gives CASSPAQETQYF.

There are many counts of this clonotype. The chain carries TRBV11-3 and TRBJ1-1; possibly TRBD1 for D (5 bases). Germline V CDR1 and CDR2: SGHNT, YENEEA. The ends were cut back, 5 bases at V and 3 bases at J, with 10 bases in the middle. This CDR3 comprises 13 residues. Here the CDR3 reads CASSGEGDTEAFF. As DNA, the CDR3 is TGTGCCAGCAGCGGTGAAGGGGACACTGAAGCTTTCTTT.

This clonotype was seen many times. The chain links TRBV6-2 or TRBV6-3 to TRBJ1-5; D gene unclear. V gave up 4 bases and J gave up 0 bases, with 7 bases separating them. The CDR3 runs 14 residues. Looked up from germline, CDR1 is MNHEY and CDR2 is SVGEGT. In DNA, the CDR3 is TGTGCCAGCAGTTTCCAGCATAGCAATCAGCCCCAGCATTTT. Translating gives CASSFQHSNQPQHF.

There are many counts of this clonotype. The chain has TRBV7-2 and TRBJ2-3, with 8 bases fitting TRBD2. The CDR3 totals 16 residues. Germline assignment: CDR1 SGHTA and CDR2 FQGNSA. The trim removed 4 bases at V and 6 bases at J, leaving 12 bases unmatched. This CDR3 reads CASSSGSGGRLDTQYF. CDR3 bases: TGTGCCAGCAGCTCAGGGAGCGGGGGCCGCCTGGATACGCAGTATTTT.

This clonotype was counted at least ten times. The rearrangement uses TRBV7-9 and TRBJ2-1; no firm D call. This CDR3 comprises 11 residues. The germline V gene encodes CDR1 SEHNR and CDR2 FQNEAQ (reference sequence). V lost 5 bases and J 7 bases, leaving 6 bases between the germline ends. CDR3 sequence reads: CASSLNNEQFF. In DNA form, the CDR3 reads TGTGCCAGCAGCCTCAATAATGAGCAGTTCTTC.

The sample holds many counts of this clonotype. The chain couples TRBV10-1 to TRBJ2-3; D is undetermined. CDR1 and CDR2 from the germline V gene are WNHNN and SYGVQD (reference sequence). Trimming stripped 5 bases from V and 2 bases from J, with 8 bases between. CDR3 length: 13 amino acids. For the CDR3, the DNA is TGCGCCAGCAGTAGGGTATACACAGATACGCAGTATTTT. It codes for CASSRVYTDTQYF.

The DNA of the CDR3 is TGTGCCAGCAGCCCCCAAGTGGGTGACACTGAAGCTTTCTTT. Translation: CASSPQVGDTEAFF. The chain is built from TRBV7-2 and TRBJ1-1; D not resolved. The length of the CDR3 is 14 residues. CDR1 is SGHTA and CDR2 is FQGNSA in the germline V gene. Trimming shortened V by 5 bases and J by 3 bases, and 13 bases separated the two germline ends.

This clonotype counts as medium-sized. This rearrangement joins TRBV6-5 to TRBJ1-1, with TRBD1 matching 8 bases. J was trimmed by 0 bases and V by 6 bases; bases with no gene match: 6. Germline loops: CDR1 MNHEY, CDR2 SVGAGI. The CDR3 is made up of 15 amino acids. Here the CDR3 reads CASSLGQGLNTEAFF. The CDR3 nucleotides read TGTGCCAGCAGCCTCGGACAGGGTCTGAACACTGAAGCTTTCTTT.

This clonotype rates as medium-sized. This rearrangement joins TRBV7-2 to TRBJ1-2; a possible D gene is TRBD1 (6 bases). The CDR3 contains 14 residues. V was shortened by 0 bases and J by 4 bases, with 9 bases between the two germline ends. Germline lookup yields CDR1 SGHTA and CDR2 FQGNSA. The CDR3 region is CASSLAGGSYGYTF. The CDR3 DNA sequence: TGTGCCAGCAGCTTAGCAGGGGGGTCCTATGGCTACACCTTC.

With regard to this clonotype: This may arise from a read error, as a much more abundant clone is one base away. The genes are TRBV29-1 and TRBJ2-7; no reliable D call. Trimming cost V 4 bases and J 3 bases, with 10 bases left between them. This CDR3 is built from 12 residues. Germline CDR1 reads SQVTM; CDR2 reads ANQGSEA. The CDR3 region is CSVGNGRYEQYF. The DNA for the CDR3 is TGCAGCGTTGGGAACGGTCGCTACGAGCAGTACTTC.

This clonotype was observed many times. The rearrangement links TRBV29-1 to TRBJ2-7, with D hard to call. The CDR3 contains 13 residues. V was clipped by 3 bases and J by 0 bases, with 9 bases between them. The germline gives CDR1 SQVTM, CDR2 ANQGSEA. DNA for the CDR3: TGCAGCGTTGAGCTGCCGGACTCCTACGAGCAGTACTTC. As protein: CSVELPDSYEQYF.

The genes are TRBV23-1 and TRBJ2-1; D ambiguous. TRBV23-1 is marked as an open reading frame, function uncertain. The V end was cut by 3 bases, the J end by 2 bases, with 17 bases between. This CDR3 contains 17 residues. For the CDR3, the DNA is TGCGCCAGCAGTCACTCAATCCCCTTTTTTCCCTACAATGAGCAGTTCTTC. Amino acids: CASSHSIPFFPYNEQFF.

The chain recombines TRBV20-1 with TRBJ2-5; 7 bases are shared with TRBD1. Germline values: CDR1 DFQATT, CDR2 SNEGSKA (reference sequence). The CDR3 extends over 13 amino acids. The V segment lost 7 bases and the J segment 1 base; nucleotides outside the gene matches: 6. The CDR3 loop reads CSVEGAFQETQYF. CDR3 nucleotides: TGCAGTGTCGAGGGGGCCTTCCAAGAGACCCAGTACTTC.

This clonotype was found many times. The rearrangement joins TRBV29-1 to TRBJ2-3; weak D call: TRBD1 (6 bases). With 5 bases removed from V and 5 bases from J, the gap between germline ends came to 14 bases. Germline values: CDR1 SQVTM, CDR2 ANQGSEA. The CDR3 sequence is 13 residues long. The CDR3: CSVRKQGEDTQYF. The CDR3, as DNA: TGCAGCGTTCGAAAACAGGGTGAAGATACGCAGTATTTT.

This clonotype counts as medium-sized. The V gene is TRBV29-1, the J gene TRBJ1-2, with 10 positions matching TRBD1. Germline V lookup: CDR1 SQVTM, CDR2 ANQGSEA. CDR3 length: 13 amino acids. Germline trimming cut 6 bases from V and 4 bases from J; bases unmatched to any gene: 5. This CDR3 reads CSVGQGGIYGYTF. The CDR3, as DNA: TGCAGCGTCGGACAGGGGGGTATCTATGGCTACACCTTC.

This clonotype was counted ten times or more. V is TRBV11-3 and J is TRBJ2-7, with 8 nucleotides matching TRBD1. Germline assignment: CDR1 SGHNT and CDR2 YENEEA. The CDR3 totals 13 residues. With V trimmed by 2 bases and J by 7 bases, 4 bases remained unmatched. CDR3 in amino acids: CASSLRQGMEQYF. The DNA of the CDR3 is TGTGCCAGCAGCTTACGACAGGGGATGGAGCAGTACTTC.

This clonotype was counted ten times or more. The V call is TRBV5-1, the J call TRBJ2-1; either TRBD1 or TRBD2 may fit D (5 bases each). Trimming left V 3 bases short and J 14 bases short, with 18 bases between. This CDR3 is built from 13 residues. The germline V gene encodes CDR1 SGHRS and CDR2 YFSETQ. The CDR3, as DNA: TGCGCCAGCAGCTCCCTGGGGCGGGTACCCAAGTTCTTC. Protein sequence: CASSSLGRVPKFF.

The chain combines TRBV6-5 with TRBJ1-6, with TRBD1 matching over 8 bases. The CDR3 contains 18 residues. Germline V gives CDR1 MNHEY, CDR2 SVGAGI. After removal of 8 bases from V and 2 bases from J, the junction contained 14 bases not matched to a gene. CDR3 loop: CASRPDRGDVPYNSPLHF. Written as DNA, the CDR3 is TGTGCCAGCCGACCTGACAGGGGAGACGTCCCCTATAATTCACCCCTCCACTTT.

The chain combines TRBV6-5 with TRBJ2-5; TRBD2 aligns across 12 bases. V trimming: 5 bases; J trimming: 1 base; junction bases outside the gene matches: 2. Per the germline V gene, CDR1 is MNHEY and CDR2 is SVGAGI. This CDR3 comprises 15 residues. The CDR3 protein is CASSTSGGLQETQYF. For the CDR3, the DNA is TGTGCCAGCAGTACTAGCGGGGGGCTCCAAGAGACCCAGTACTTC.

The sample holds many counts of this clonotype. J is TRBJ2-3 and V is TRBV27; no reliable D call. V lost 8 bases to trimming and J lost 3 bases, with 3 bases between them. The CDR3 runs to 10 residues. CDR1 is MNHEY, CDR2 SMNVEV, per germline (reference sequence). Here the CDR3 reads CASGTDTQYF. Here the CDR3 DNA reads TGTGCCAGCGGAACAGATACGCAGTATTTT.

This clonotype was counted at least ten times. This chain connects TRBV7-2 to TRBJ2-1; D possibly uses TRBD1 or TRBD2 (5 bases each). Germline-derived CDR1 and CDR2 are SGHTA and FQGNSA. The length of the CDR3 is 13 residues. V lost 4 bases to trimming and J lost 8 bases, with 12 bases between them. CDR3 nucleotide sequence: TGTGCCAGCAGCTGGCAGGGAGCGTATGAGCAGTTCTTC. Its protein product is CASSWQGAYEQFF.

The table lists this clonotype with a few counts. The chain has TRBV20-1 and TRBJ1-1, with D possibly matching TRBD1 (6 bases). The ends were cut back, 5 bases at V and 5 bases at J, with 12 bases in the middle. Looked up from germline, CDR1 is DFQATT and CDR2 is SNEGSKA (reference sequence). The CDR3 length is 12 residues. The CDR3 bases are TGCAGTGCTCCCCGGGGGGCAACTGAAGCTTTCTTT. Translated, it gives CSAPRGATEAFF.

The chain employs TRBV29-1 and TRBJ1-5; 9 nucleotides match TRBD1. The CDR3 totals 14 residues. Looked up from germline, CDR1 is SQVTM and CDR2 is ANQGSEA. Trimming at V came to 7 bases and at J to 0 bases, leaving 4 bases not matched to a gene. The CDR3 spells CSAGTGNSNQPQHF. Here the CDR3 DNA reads TGCAGCGCAGGGACAGGGAATAGCAATCAGCCCCAGCATTTT.

About this clonotype itself: Germline is not matched at one junction end, which may reflect a read error. The chain uses TRBV3-1 and TRBJ2-7; D gene ambiguous. Germline V gene data show CDR1 as LGHDT and CDR2 as YNNKEL (reference sequence). This CDR3 is built from 15 residues. Here the CDR3 reads CVSSQEVGSSYEQYF. CDR3 DNA: TGTGTCAGCAGCCAAGAGGTGGGCAGCTCCTACGAGCAGTACTTC.

By share of the sample, this clonotype is medium-sized. The chain couples TRBV4-1 to TRBJ2-7; D call uncertain. The CDR3 totals 14 residues. V lost 1 base and J 0 bases, leaving 7 bases between the germline ends. Germline values: CDR1 MGHRA, CDR2 YSYEKL. The CDR3 bases are TGCGCCAGCAGCCAAGCTGGTAACTCCTACGAGCAGTACTTC. Translation gives CASSQAGNSYEQYF.

This clonotype was observed at least ten times. CDR3 coding DNA: TGTGCCAGCACTAACAGGGGGCGTTTGGAGCCCCAGCATTTT. The encoded protein is CASTNRGRLEPQHF. J is TRBJ1-5 and V is TRBV12-3 or TRBV12-4; TRBD1 agrees at 9 bases. The CDR3 loop spans 14 amino acids. The J segment lost 8 bases and the V segment lost 7 bases, leaving 9 bases of the junction unmatched.

In its sample, this clonotype was seen many times. The chain has TRBV20-1 and TRBJ2-1; the D gene is possibly TRBD2 (6 bases). V was cut by 4 bases and J by 9 bases, with 19 bases left in between. The germline CDR1 and CDR2 sequences are DFQATT and SNEGSKA (reference sequence). The length of the CDR3 is 14 residues. CDR3 region: CSAMEGPHTGEQFF. The DNA for the CDR3 is TGCAGTGCTATGGAGGGACCCCATACCGGTGAGCAGTTCTTC.

The rearrangement uses TRBV27 and TRBJ2-1, with 8 nucleotides matching TRBD1. With V trimmed by 7 bases and J by 3 bases, 8 bases remained unmatched. There are 15 residues in the CDR3. Looked up from germline, CDR1 is MNHEY and CDR2 is SMNVEV (reference sequence). CDR3 sequence (DNA): TGTGCCAGCACCGACAGGGGTATGATCTACAATGAGCAGTTCTTC. Its protein product is CASTDRGMIYNEQFF.